Listed below are T cell receptor beta chains from one sample, sequenced in a study of metastatic and nonmetastatic thyroid tumors. TCRdb redid the clone calls on the PCR reads using MiXCR. The table includes fewer than 40,000 clones, about a sixth detected once. The sample was blood. The receptors here all came from a male donor with papillary thyroid cancer or a benign thyroid nodule (not recorded which). Some clones in this sample may be carry-over from other donors' samples. CDR3s include the opening cysteine and the closing phenylalanine or tryptophan. The order of the fields is V gene, D gene, clone size, J gene, CDR3 protein, CDR3 DNA. A D gene is named only where the DNA matches it firmly. Sizes are listed as once, few, many, or a class for an expanded clone.

TRBV7-8	TRBD1	many	TRBJ1-2	CASTGQGARYTF	TGTGCCAGCACCGGACAGGGGGCGAGGTACACCTTC
TRBV28	.	many	TRBJ1-5	CASTPGTVLSQHF	TGTGCCAGCACCCCCGGGACCGTCCTGTCCCAGCATTTT
TRBV6-5	.	few	TRBJ1-6	CASSYRAATNSPLHF	TGTGCCAGCAGTTACCGGGCAGCGACCAATTCACCCCTCCACTTT
TRBV6-5	.	many	TRBJ2-2	CASSYSSTEELFF	TGTGCCAGCAGTTACTCGTCGACCGAGGAGCTGTTTTTT
TRBV7-2	TRBD2	many	TRBJ2-5	CASSSRTSGYLPETQYF	TGTGCCAGCAGCTCAAGGACTAGCGGGTATCTCCCAGAGACCCAGTACTTC
TRBV18	TRBD1	many	TRBJ1-3	CASSPRDRTVNSGNTIYF	TGTGCCAGCTCACCCCGGGACAGGACAGTTAACTCTGGAAACACCATATATTTT
TRBV7-2	TRBD2	many	TRBJ2-7	CASSLPRTSGRPYEQYF	TGTGCCAGCAGCCTCCCGAGGACTAGCGGACGACCCTACGAGCAGTACTTC
TRBV6-1	TRBD1	many	TRBJ2-5	CASSEGTGQETQYF	TGTGCCAGCAGTGAAGGGACAGGACAAGAGACCCAGTACTTC
TRBV11-3	.	many	TRBJ2-7	CASSLRGGLSLYEQYF	TGTGCCAGCAGCTTGAGGGGGGGACTCTCCCTCTACGAGCAGTACTTC
TRBV19	.	medium-sized	TRBJ1-6	CASGSTSPLHF	TGTGCCAGTGGGTCGACCTCACCCCTCCACTTT
TRBV11-3	.	many	TRBJ2-1	CASSGGLESSNEQFF	TGTGCCAGCAGCGGAGGGTTGGAATCCTCCAATGAGCAGTTCTTC
TRBV10-3	.	many	TRBJ2-2	CAISESAGAGDGELFF	TGTGCCATCAGTGAGTCGGCGGGGGCCGGGGACGGGGAGCTGTTTTTT
TRBV6-1	.	many	TRBJ1-2	CASTFSNAADYGYTF	TGTGCCAGCACCTTCTCTAACGCGGCGGACTATGGCTACACCTTC